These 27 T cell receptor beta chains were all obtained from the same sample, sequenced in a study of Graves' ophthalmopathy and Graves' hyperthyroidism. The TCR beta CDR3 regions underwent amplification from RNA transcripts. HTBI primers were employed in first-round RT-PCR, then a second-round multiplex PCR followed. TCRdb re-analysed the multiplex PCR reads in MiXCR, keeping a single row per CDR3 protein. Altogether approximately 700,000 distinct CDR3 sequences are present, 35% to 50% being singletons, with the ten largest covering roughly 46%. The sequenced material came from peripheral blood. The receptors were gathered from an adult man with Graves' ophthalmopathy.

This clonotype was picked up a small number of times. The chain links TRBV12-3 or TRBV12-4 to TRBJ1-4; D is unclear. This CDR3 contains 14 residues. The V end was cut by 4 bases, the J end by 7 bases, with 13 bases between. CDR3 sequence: CASSSGVNREKLFF. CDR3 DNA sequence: TGTGCCAGCAGTTCCGGGGTAAATCGTGAAAAACTGTTTTTT.

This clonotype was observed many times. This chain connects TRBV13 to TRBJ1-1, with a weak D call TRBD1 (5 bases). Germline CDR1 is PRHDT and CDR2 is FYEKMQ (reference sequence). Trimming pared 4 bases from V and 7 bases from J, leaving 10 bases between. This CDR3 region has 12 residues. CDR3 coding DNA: TGTGCCAGCAGCTCGGGGACCGGTGAAGCTTTCTTT. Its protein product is CASSSGTGEAFF.

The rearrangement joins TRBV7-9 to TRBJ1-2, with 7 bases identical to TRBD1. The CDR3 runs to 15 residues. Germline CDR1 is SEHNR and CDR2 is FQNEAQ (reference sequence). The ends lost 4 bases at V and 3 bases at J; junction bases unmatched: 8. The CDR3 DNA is TGTGCCAGCAGCTCAGTCGACAGGGCAGACTATGGCTACACCTTC. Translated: CASSSVDRADYGYTF.

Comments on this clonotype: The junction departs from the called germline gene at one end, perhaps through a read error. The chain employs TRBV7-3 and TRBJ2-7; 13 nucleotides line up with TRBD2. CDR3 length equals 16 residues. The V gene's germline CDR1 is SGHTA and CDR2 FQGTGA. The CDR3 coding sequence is TGTGCCAGCAGCTTCGGACTAGCGGGGGACACCGGGGAGCTGTACTTC. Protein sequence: CASSFGLAGDTGELYF.

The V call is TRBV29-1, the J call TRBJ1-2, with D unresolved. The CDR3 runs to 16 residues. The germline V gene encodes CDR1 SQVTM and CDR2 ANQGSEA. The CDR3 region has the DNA TGCAGTGCTCCTCCAGCCATGGGAACTCCGATCTATGGCTACACCTTC. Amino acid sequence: CSAPPAMGTPIYGYTF.

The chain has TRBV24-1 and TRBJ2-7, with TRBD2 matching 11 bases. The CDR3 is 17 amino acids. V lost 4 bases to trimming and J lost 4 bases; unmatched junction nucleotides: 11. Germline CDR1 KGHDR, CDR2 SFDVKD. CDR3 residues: CATSDPGTSGEPYEQYF. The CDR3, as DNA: TGTGCCACCAGTGACCCCGGGACTAGCGGAGAACCGTACGAGCAGTACTTC.

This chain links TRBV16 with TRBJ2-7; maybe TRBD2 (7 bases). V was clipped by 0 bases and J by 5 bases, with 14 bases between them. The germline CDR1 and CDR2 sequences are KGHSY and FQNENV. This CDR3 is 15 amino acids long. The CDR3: CASSQSRGAYNEQYF. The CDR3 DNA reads TGTGCCAGCAGCCAATCCCGGGGGGCTTATAACGAGCAGTACTTC.

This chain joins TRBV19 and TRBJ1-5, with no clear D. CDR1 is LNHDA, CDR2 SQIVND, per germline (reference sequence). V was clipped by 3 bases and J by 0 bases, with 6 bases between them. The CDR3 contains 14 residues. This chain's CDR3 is CASSIPGSNQPQHF. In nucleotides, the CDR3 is TGTGCCAGTAGTATCCCGGGTAGCAATCAGCCCCAGCATTTT.

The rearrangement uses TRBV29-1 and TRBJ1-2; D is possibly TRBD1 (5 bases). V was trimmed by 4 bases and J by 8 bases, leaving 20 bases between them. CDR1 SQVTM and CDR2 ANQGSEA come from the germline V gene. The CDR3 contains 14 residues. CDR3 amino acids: CSVGGDGAYSGYTF. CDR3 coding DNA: TGCAGCGTTGGAGGGGACGGAGCCTACTCGGGCTACACCTTC. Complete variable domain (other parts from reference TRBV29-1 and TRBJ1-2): SAVISQKPSRDICQRGTSLTIQCQVDSQVTMMFWYRQQPGQSLTLIATANQGSEATYESGFVIDKFPISRPNLTFSTLTVSNMSPEDSSIYLCSVGGDGAYSGYTFGSGTRLTVV.

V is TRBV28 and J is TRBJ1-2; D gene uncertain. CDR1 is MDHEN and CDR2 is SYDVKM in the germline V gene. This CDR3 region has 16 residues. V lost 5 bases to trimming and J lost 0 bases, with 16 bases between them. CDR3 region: CASSPFWTVANYGYTF. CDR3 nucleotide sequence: TGTGCCAGCAGTCCTTTTTGGACGGTAGCTAACTATGGCTACACCTTC.

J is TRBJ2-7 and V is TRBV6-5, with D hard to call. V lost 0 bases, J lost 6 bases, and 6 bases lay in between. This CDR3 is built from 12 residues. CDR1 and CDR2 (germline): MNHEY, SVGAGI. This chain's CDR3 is CASSYSGLEQYF. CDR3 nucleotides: TGTGCCAGCAGTTACTCCGGGCTCGAGCAGTACTTC.

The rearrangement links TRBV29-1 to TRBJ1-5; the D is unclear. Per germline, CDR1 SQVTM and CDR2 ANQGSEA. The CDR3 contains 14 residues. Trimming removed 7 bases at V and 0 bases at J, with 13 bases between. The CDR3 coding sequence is TGCAGCGCCACGGGAAAGGGTAGCAATCAGCCCCAGCATTTT. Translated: CSATGKGSNQPQHF.

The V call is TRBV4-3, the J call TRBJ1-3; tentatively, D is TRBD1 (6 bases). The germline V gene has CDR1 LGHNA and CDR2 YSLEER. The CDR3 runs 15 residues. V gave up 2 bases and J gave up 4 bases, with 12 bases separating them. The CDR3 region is CASSQQGGMGNTIYF. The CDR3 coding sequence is TGCGCCAGCAGCCAACAAGGGGGAATGGGAAACACCATATATTTT.

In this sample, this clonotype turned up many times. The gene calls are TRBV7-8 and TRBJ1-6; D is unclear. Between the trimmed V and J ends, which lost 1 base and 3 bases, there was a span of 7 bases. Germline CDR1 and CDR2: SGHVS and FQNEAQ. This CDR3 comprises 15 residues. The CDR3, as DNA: TGTGCCAGCAGCTTAGTCCTGGGCTATAATTCACCCCTCCACTTT. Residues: CASSLVLGYNSPLHF.

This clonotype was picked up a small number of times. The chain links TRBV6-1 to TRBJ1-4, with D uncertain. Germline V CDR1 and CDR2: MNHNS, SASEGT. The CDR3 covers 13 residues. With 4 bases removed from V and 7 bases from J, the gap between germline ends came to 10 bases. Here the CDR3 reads CASSVEAFEKLFF. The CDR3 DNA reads TGTGCCAGCAGTGTGGAGGCTTTTGAAAAACTGTTTTTT.

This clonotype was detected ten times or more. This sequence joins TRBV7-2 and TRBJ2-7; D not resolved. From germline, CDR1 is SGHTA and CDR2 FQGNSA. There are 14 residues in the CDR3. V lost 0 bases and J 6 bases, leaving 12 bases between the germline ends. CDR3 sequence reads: CASSLAATLGEQYF. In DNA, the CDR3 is TGTGCCAGCAGCTTAGCGGCGACGCTCGGCGAGCAGTACTTC.

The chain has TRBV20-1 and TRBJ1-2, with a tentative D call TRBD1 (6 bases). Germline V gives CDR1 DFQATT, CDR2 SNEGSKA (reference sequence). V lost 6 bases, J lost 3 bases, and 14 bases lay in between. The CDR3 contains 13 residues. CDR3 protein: CSAEGGDDYGYTF. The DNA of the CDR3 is TGCAGTGCCGAAGGGGGGGACGACTATGGCTACACCTTC.

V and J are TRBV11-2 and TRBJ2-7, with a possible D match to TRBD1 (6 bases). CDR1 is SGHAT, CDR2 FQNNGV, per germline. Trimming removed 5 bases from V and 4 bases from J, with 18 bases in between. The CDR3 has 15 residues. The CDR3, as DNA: TGTGCCAGCAGCGTTGAAGGAGGACAGCTATACGAGCAGTACTTC. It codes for CASSVEGGQLYEQYF.

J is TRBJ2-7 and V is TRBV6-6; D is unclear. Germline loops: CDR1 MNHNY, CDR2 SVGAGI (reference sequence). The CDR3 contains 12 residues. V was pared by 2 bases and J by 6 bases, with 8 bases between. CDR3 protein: CASSYRGPEQYF. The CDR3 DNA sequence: TGTGCCAGCAGTTACAGAGGTCCCGAGCAGTACTTC.

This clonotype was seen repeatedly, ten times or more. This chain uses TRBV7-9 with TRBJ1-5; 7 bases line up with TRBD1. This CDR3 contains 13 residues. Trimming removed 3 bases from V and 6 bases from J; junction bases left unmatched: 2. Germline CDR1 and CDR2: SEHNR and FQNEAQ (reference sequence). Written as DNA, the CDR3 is TGTGCCAGCAGCTTGGCAGGGGGTCAGCCCCAGCATTTT. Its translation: CASSLAGGQPQHF. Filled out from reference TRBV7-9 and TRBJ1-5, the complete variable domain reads DTGVSQNPRHKITKRGQNVTFRCDPISEHNRLYWYRQTLGQGPEFLTYFQNEAQLEKSRLLSDRFSAERPKGSFSTLEIQRTEQGDSAMYLCASSLAGGQPQHFGDGTRLSIL.

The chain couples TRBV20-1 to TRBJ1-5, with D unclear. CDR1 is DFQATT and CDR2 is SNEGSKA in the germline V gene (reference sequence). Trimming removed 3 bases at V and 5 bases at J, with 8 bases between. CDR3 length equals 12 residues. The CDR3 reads CSASVRDQPQHF. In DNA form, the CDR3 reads TGCAGTGCTAGTGTAAGGGATCAGCCCCAGCATTTT.

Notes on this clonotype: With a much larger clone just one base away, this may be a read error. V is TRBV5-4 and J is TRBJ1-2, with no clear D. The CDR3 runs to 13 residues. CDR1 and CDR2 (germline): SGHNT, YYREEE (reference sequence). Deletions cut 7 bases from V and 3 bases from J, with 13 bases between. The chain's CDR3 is CASAIDQDYGYTF. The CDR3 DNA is TGTGCCAGCGCAATAGACCAGGACTATGGCTACACCTTC.

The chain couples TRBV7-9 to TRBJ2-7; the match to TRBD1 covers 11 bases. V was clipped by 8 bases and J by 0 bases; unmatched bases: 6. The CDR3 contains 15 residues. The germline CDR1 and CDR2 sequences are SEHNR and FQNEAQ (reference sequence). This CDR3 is CASCRDRGNSYEQYF. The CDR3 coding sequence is TGTGCCAGCTGCCGGGACAGGGGGAACTCCTACGAGCAGTACTTC. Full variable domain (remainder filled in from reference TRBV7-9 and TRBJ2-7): DTGVSQNPRHKITKRGQNVTFRCDPISEHNRLYWYRQTLGQGPEFLTYFQNEAQLEKSRLLSDRFSAERPKGSFSTLEIQRTEQGDSAMYLCASCRDRGNSYEQYFGPGTRLTVT.

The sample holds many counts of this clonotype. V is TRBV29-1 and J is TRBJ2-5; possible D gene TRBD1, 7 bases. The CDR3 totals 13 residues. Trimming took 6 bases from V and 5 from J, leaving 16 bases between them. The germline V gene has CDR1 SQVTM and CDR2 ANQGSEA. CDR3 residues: CSVHETGRETQYF. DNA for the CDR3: TGCAGCGTCCACGAGACAGGGAGGGAGACCCAGTACTTC.

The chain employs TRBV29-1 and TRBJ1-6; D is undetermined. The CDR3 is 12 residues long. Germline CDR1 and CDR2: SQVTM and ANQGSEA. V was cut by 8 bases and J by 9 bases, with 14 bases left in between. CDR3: CSSEVGSSPLHF. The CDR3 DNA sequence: TGCAGCAGTGAAGTGGGGAGTTCACCCCTCCACTTT.

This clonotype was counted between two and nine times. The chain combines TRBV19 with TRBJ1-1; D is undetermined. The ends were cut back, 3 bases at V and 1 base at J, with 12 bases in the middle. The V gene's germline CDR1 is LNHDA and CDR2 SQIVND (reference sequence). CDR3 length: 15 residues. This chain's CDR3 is CASSISARRNTEAFF. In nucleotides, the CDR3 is TGTGCCAGTAGTATCTCTGCCAGGAGGAACACTGAAGCTTTCTTT. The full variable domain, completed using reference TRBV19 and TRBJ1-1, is DGGITQSPKYLFRKEGQNVTLSCEQNLNHDAMYWYRQDPGQGLRLIYYSQIVNDFQKGDIAEGYSVSREKKESFPLTVTSAQKNPTAFYLCASSISARRNTEAFFGQGTRLTVV.

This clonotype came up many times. CDR3: CSVEYAVGGYQETQYF. The CDR3 DNA reads TGCAGCGTTGAGTACGCGGTCGGGGGTTACCAAGAGACCCAGTACTTC. V gene TRBV29-1 combines with J gene TRBJ2-5; maybe TRBD2 (6 bases). The V end lost 3 bases, the J end lost 0 bases, and 17 bases lay between the germline ends. CDR3 length equals 16 residues. Germline values: CDR1 SQVTM, CDR2 ANQGSEA.